This T cell receptor (beta chain) originates from a study of cytomegalovirus exposure and HLA in healthy donors. Study outcomes and limitations: Earlier findings revealed that most TCR beta V segments proved productive either about 87% or about 30% of the time. Among CMV-associated TCR beta chains, most appeared HLA-restricted in a later analysis.

The germline V gene encodes CDR1 MNHEY and CDR2 SVGAGI. This CDR3 is built from 13 residues. J was trimmed by 0 bases and V by 8 bases; bases with no gene match: 3. On this clone: What it recognizes is unknown.

Researchers ran the PCR with 60 Vbeta and 13 Jbeta primers. Method: immunoSEQ multiplex PCR; TCRdb's copy keeps in-frame clones and lacks some. The table lists roughly 170,000 clones, 70% to 80% of them singletons. J is TRBJ2-5 and V is TRBV6-5; TRBD1 agrees at 7 bases. The sequence came from a man aged 30 to 39 in good health and CMV-seronegative. The sequenced material came from PBMCs. The CDR3 DNA follows: TGTGCCAGCGCCGGGACAGACCAAGAGACCCAGTACTTC. Protein product: CASAGTDQETQYF.